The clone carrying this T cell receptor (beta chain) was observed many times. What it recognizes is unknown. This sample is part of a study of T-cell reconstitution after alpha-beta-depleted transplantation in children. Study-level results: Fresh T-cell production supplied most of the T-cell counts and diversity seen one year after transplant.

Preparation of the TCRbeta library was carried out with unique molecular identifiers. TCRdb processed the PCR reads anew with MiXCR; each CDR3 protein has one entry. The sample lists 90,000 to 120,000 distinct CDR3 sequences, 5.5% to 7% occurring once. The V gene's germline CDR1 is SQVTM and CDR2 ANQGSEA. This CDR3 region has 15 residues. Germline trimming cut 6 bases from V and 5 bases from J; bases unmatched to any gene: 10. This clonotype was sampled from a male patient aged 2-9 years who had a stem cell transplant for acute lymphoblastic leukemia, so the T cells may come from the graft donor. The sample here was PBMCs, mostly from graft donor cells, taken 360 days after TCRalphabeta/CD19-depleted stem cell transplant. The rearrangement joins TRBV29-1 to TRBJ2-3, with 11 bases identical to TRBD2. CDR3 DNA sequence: TGCAGCGTGCCCCTAGCGGGAGGAATAATAGATACGCAGTATTTT. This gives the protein CSVPLAGGIIDTQYF.